This T cell receptor (beta chain) was observed in a study of shared clonotypes between healthy human individuals. Regarding this clone: Its cognate antigen is unknown.

CDR3 size: 13 residues. The ends were cut back, 1 base at V and 4 bases at J, with 7 bases in the middle. CDR1 and CDR2 (germline): MGHDK, SYGVNS. Study-wide results and caveats: Blood alone was sampled, and tissue repertoires likely differ.

CD45RO negativity and positive selection for CCR7 defined naive CD8 cells, a population that excluded terminally differentiated effector memory CD45RA+ cells. Profiled with immunoSEQ multiplex PCR; TCRdb holds only in-frame clones, not every one. This table has millions of clones, 85% to 95% appearing once. This TCR was sampled from a man between 18 and 35 years old in good health. Some clones in this sample may be carry-over from other donors' samples. The source material was naive CD8+ T cells from PBMCs. V and J are TRBV25-1 and TRBJ1-1; D is uncertain. The CDR3 coding sequence is TGTGCCAGCAGTGAATCATCCAGCACTGAAGCTTTCTTT. It specifies CASSESSSTEAFF.